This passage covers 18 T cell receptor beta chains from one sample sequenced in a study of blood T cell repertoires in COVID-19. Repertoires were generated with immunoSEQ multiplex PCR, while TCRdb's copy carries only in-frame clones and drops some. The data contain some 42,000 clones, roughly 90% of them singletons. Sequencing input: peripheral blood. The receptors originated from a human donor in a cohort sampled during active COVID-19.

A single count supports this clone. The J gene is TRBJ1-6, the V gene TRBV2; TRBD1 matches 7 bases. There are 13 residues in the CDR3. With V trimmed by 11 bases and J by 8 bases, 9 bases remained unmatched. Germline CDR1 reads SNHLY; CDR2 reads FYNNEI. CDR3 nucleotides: TGTGCCCTCAAGGGTACAGGGGATTCACCCCTCCACTTT. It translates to CALKGTGDSPLHF.

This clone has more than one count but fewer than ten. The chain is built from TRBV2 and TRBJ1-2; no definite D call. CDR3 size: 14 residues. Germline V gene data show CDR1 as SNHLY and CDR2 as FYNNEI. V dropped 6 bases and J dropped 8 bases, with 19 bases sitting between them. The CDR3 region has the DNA TGTGCCAGCAGCCTGCAGGAGGGTAAAAGCGGCTACACCTTC. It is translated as CASSLQEGKSGYTF.

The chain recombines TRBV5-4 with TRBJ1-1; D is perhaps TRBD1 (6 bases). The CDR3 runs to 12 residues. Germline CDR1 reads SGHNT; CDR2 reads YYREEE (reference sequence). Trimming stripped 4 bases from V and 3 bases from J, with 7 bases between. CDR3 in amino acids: CASSHRDTEAFF. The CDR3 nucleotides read TGTGCCAGCAGCCACAGGGACACTGAAGCTTTCTTT. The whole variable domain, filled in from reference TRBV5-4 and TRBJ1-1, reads ETGVTQSPTHLIKTRGQQVTLRCSSQSGHNTVSWYQQALGQGPQFIFQYYREEENGRGNFPPRFSGLQFPNYSSELNVNALELDDSALYLCASSHRDTEAFFGQGTRLTVV.

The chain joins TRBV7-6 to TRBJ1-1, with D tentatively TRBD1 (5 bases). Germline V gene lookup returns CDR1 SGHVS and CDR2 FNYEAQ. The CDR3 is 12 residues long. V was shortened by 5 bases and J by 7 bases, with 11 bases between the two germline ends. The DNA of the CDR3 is TGTGCCAGCAGCAACCTCGACAGTGAAGCTTTCTTT. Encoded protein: CASSNLDSEAFF.

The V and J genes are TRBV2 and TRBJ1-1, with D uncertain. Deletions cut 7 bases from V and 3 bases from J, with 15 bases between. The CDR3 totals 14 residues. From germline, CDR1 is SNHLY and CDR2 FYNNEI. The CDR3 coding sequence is TGTGCCAGCACTCCCCCGATTCGGGACACTGAAGCTTTCTTT. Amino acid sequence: CASTPPIRDTEAFF.

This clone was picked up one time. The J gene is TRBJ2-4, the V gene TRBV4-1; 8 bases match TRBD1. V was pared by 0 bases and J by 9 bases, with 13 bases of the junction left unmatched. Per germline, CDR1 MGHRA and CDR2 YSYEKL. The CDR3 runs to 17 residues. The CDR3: CASSQENQGALGGIQYF. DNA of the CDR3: TGCGCCAGCAGCCAAGAAAACCAGGGGGCGCTGGGCGGCATTCAGTACTTC.

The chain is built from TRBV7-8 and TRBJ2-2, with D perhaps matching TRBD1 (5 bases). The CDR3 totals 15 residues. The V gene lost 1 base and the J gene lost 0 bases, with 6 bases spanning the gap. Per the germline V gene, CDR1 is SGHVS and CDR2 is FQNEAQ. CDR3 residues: CASSLGGTNTGELFF. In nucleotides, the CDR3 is TGTGCCAGCAGCTTAGGGGGCACGAACACCGGGGAGCTGTTTTTT. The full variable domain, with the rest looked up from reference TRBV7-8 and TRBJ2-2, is GAGVSQSPRYKVAKRGQDVALRCDPISGHVSLFWYQQALGQGPEFLTYFQNEAQLDKSGLPSDRFFAERPEGSVSTLKIQRTQQEDSAVYLCASSLGGTNTGELFFGEGSRLTVL.

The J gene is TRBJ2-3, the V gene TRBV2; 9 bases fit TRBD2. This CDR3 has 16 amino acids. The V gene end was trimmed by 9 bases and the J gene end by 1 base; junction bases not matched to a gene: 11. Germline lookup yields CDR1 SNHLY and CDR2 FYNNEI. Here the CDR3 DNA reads TGTGCCAGTAGCAGCGGGGCTAGCGGGGGCACAGATACGCAGTATTTT. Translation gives CASSSGASGGTDTQYF.

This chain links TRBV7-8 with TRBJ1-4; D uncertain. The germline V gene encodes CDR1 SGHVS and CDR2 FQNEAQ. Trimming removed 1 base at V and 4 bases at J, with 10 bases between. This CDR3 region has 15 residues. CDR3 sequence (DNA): TGTGCCAGCAGCTTAGGTTGGACTGATAATGAAAAACTGTTTTTT. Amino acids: CASSLGWTDNEKLFF.

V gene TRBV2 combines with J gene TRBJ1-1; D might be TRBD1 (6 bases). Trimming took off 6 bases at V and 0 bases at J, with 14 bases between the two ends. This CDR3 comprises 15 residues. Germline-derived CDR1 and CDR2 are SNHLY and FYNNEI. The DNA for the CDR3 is TGTGCCAGCAGCCCGGACAGCGACATGAACACTGAAGCTTTCTTT. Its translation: CASSPDSDMNTEAFF. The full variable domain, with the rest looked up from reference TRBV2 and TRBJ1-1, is EPEVTQTPSHQVTQMGQEVILRCVPISNHLYFYWYRQILGQKVEFLVSFYNNEISEKSEIFDDQFSVERPDGSNFTLKIRSTKLEDSAMYFCASSPDSDMNTEAFFGQGTRLTVV.

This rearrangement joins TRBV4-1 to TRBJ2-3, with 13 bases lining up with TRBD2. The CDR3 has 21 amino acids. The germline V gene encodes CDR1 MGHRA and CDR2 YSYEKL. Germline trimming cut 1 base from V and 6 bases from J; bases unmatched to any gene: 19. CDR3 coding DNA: TGCGCCAGCAGCCAAGCGCTCTACAGCTCATGGTCGACTAGCGGGGGGGATACGCAGTATTTT. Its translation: CASSQALYSSWSTSGGDTQYF.

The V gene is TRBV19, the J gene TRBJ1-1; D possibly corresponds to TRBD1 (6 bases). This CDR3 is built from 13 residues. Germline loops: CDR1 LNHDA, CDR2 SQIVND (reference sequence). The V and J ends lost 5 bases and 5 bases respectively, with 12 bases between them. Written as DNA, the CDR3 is TGTGCCAGTAGTGCAGGGGCCGGGACTGAAGCTTTCTTT. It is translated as CASSAGAGTEAFF.

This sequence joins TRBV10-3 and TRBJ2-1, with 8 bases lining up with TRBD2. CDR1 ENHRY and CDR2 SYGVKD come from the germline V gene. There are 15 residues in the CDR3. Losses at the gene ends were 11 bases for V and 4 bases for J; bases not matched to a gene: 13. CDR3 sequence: CAGSSGTRDYNEQFF. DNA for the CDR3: TGTGCCGGATCCTCCGGGACTAGGGATTACAATGAGCAGTTCTTC.

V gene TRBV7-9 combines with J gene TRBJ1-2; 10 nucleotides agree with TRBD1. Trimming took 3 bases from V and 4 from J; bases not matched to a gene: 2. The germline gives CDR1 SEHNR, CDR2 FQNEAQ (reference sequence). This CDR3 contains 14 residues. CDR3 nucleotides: TGTGCCAGCAGCTTGGACAGGGGGACCTATGGCTACACCTTC. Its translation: CASSLDRGTYGYTF.

The CDR3 loop is CASSPQGQGLLSGANVLTF. The CDR3 DNA reads TGTGCCAGCTCACCACAGGGACAGGGATTACTGTCTGGGGCCAACGTCCTGACTTTC. The chain couples TRBV18 to TRBJ2-6, with 9 bases lining up with TRBD1. Germline CDR1 KGHSH, CDR2 LQKENI. This CDR3 region has 19 residues. The V segment lost 1 base and the J segment 1 base; nucleotides outside the gene matches: 8. Full variable domain (missing parts from reference TRBV18 and TRBJ2-6): NAGVMQNPRHLVRRRGQEARLRCSPMKGHSHVYWYRQLPEEGLKFMVYLQKENIIDESGMPKERFSAEFPKEGPSILRIQQVVRGDSAAYFCASSPQGQGLLSGANVLTFGAGSRLTVL.

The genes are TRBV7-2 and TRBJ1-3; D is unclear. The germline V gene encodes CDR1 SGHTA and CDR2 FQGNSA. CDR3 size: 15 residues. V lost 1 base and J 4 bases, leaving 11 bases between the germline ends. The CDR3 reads CASSLVGGIGNTIYF. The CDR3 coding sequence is TGTGCCAGCAGCTTAGTAGGAGGGATCGGAAACACCATATATTTT.

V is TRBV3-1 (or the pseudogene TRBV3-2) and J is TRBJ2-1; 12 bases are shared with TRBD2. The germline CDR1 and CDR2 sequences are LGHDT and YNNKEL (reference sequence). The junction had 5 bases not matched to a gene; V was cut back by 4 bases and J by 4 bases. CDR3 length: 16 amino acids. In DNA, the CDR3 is TGTGCCAGCAGCCCCCGGACTAGCGGGGCATACAATGAGCAGTTCTTC. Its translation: CASSPRTSGAYNEQFF.

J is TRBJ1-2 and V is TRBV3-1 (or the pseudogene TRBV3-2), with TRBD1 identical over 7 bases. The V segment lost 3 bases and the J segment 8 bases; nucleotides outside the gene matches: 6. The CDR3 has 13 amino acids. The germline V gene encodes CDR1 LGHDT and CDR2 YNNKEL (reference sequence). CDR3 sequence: CASSQVQGRGYTF. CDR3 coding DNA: TGTGCCAGCAGCCAGGTACAGGGGCGGGGCTACACCTTC.